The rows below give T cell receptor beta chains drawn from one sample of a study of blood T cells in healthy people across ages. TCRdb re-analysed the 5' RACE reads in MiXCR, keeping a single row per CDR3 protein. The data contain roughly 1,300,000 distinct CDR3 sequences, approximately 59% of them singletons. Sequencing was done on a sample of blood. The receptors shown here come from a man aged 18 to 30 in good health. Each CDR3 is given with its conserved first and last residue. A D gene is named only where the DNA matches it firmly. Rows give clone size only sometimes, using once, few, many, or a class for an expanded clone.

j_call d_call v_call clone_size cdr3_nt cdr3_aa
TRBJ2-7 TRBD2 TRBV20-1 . TGCAGTGCTTCGGGACTAGCGGGGAACTCCTACGAGCAGTACTTC CSASGLAGNSYEQYF
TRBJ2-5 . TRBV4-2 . TGTGCCAGCAGCCTTAAGGGGGAAGAGACCCAGTACTTC CASSLKGEETQYF
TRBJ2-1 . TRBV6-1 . TGTGCCAGCAGATACAGTGGGCCCGGGAGTGAGCAGTTCTTC CASRYSGPGSEQFF
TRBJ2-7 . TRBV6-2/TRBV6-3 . TGTGCCAGCAGTCAACAGGGCCGAATCTCCTACGAGCAGTACTTC CASSQQGRISYEQYF
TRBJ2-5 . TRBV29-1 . TGCAGCGTTGTAGGTGGTATTGGCCGGGGGAGTACTTTGGGCAATGAGCAGTACTTC CSVVGGIGRGSTLGNEQYF
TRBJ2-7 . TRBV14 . TGTGCCAGCAGCCAAGAATGGCCCAATTCCTACGAGCAGTACTTC CASSQEWPNSYEQYF
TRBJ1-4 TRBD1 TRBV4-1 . TGCGCCAGCAGCCCCGGACAGGCATCGACTAATGAAAAACTGTTTTTT CASSPGQASTNEKLFF
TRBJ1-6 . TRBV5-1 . TGCGCCAGCAGCTTGAATCGGGCGGAGAATTCACCCCTCCACTTT CASSLNRAENSPLHF
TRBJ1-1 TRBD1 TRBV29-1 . TGCAGCGTTGGCGGACAGGCCGGTGGCACTGAAGCTTTCTTT CSVGGQAGGTEAFF
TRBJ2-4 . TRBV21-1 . TGTGCCAGCAGCAAAGCGCTAGCGGTACCTAACCTAGCCAAAAACATTCAGTACTTC CASSKALAVPNLAKNIQYF
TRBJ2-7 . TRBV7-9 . TGTGCCAGCAGCTCGAATTTCGAGCAGTACTTC CASSSNFEQYF
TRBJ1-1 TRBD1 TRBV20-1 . TGCAGTGCTAGGTCCCGTTATCCGGGACAGCTGAACACTGAAGCTTTCTTT CSARSRYPGQLNTEAFF
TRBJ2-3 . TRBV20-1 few TGCAGTGCTAGACCCCGACGCCCCGAGGGGGCAGATACGCAGTATTTT CSARPRRPEGADTQYF
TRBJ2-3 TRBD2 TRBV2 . TGTGCCAGCAGTCCGGACCTAGCGGGGGGGCACACAGATACGCAGTATTTT CASSPDLAGGHTDTQYF
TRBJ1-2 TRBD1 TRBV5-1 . TGCGCCAGCAGCGGAGGGACAGGGGGCAGGTATGGCTACACCTTC CASSGGTGGRYGYTF
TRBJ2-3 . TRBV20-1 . TGCAGTGCTAGACTCCTCCTAGGCAGCACAGATACGCAGTATTTT CSARLLLGSTDTQYF